This is a list of T cell receptor beta chains from one sample in a study of T cells in Graves' hyperthyroidism and ophthalmopathy. TCRdb re-called the multiplex PCR reads through MiXCR, storing one row per CDR3 protein. The table has around 600,000 distinct CDR3 sequences, around 15% seen once; the top ten hold 9.5% to 15%. The sample taken for sequencing was blood. These receptors were collected from a woman aged 45-59 years with Graves' ophthalmopathy. Both conserved end residues are part of each CDR3. D genes are given only for firm matches. A row's size may be missing; if present it is once, few, many or a size class.

>NA|TRBJ1-2|TRBV30|many
CAWSGSYGYTF
TGTGCCTGGAGTGGAAGCTATGGCTACACCTTC
>TRBD2|TRBJ2-5|TRBV28|once
CASSLSASGRGETQYF
TGTGCCAGCAGTTTATCGGCTAGCGGGAGGGGAGAGACCCAGTACTTC
>TRBD1|TRBJ1-1|TRBV20-1|many
CSARRQGGTEAFF
TGCAGTGCCCGAAGACAGGGAGGTACTGAAGCTTTCTTT
>TRBD1|TRBJ1-1|TRBV5-1|NA
CASNPTGDTEAFF
TGCGCCAGCAACCCGACAGGGGACACTGAAGCTTTCTTT
>TRBD2|TRBJ2-2|TRBV7-6|NA
CASSLLGLAGRTGELFF
TGTGCCAGCAGCTTGCTGGGACTAGCGGGAAGAACCGGGGAGCTGTTTTTT
>NA|TRBJ2-7|TRBV27|many
CASSLFGSGEQYF
TGTGCCAGCAGTTTATTCGGGAGTGGTGAGCAGTACTTC
>TRBD1|TRBJ1-5|TRBV7-9|NA
CASSLVGDSEYSNQPQHF
TGTGCCAGCAGCTTAGTTGGGGACAGTGAATATAGCAATCAGCCCCAGCATTTT
>TRBD2|TRBJ2-7|TRBV7-3|few
CASSLVAGGPMDEQYF
TGTGCCAGCAGCTTAGTGGCGGGAGGGCCGATGGACGAGCAGTACTTC
>NA|TRBJ2-1|TRBV20-1|NA
CSTRAAVSYNEQFF
TGCAGCACCAGAGCGGCAGTCTCCTACAATGAGCAGTTCTTC
>TRBD2|TRBJ2-1|TRBV6-1|few
CASSPAGALPEQFF
TGTGCCAGCAGCCCAGCGGGAGCACTTCCTGAGCAGTTCTTC
>TRBD1|TRBJ2-1|TRBV30|many
CAWSPGQGVYEQFF
TGTGCCTGGAGCCCGGGACAGGGGGTCTATGAGCAGTTCTTC
>NA|TRBJ1-2|TRBV2|many
CASSSEGNYGYTF
TGTGCCAGCAGTTCGGAGGGGAACTATGGCTACACCTTC
>TRBD2|TRBJ2-3|TRBV15|many
CATSTRLGTRGADTQYF
TGTGCCACCAGCACGCGACTCGGGACTAGAGGGGCAGATACGCAGTATTTT
>NA|TRBJ1-1|TRBV5-4|many
CASSSPGPVNTEAFF
TGTGCCAGCAGCTCCCCGGGACCGGTGAACACTGAAGCTTTCTTT
>NA|TRBJ1-2|TRBV18|few
CASSSTGASNYGYTF
TGTGCCAGCTCATCGACAGGAGCCTCTAACTATGGCTACACCTTC